This paragraph reports one TCR beta chain. Its antigen is not yet known. No quality values exist for individual bases; no much larger clone is one base distant. This record belongs to a study of blood T cell repertoires in COVID-19 (dated by TCRdb to the early 2020s). Context from the whole study: Samples from collaborators originated in the United States, Italy and Spain and spanned both the acute and convalescent phases of COVID-19. The material from the prospective study consisted of cDNA or gDNA derived from T cells, B-cell-depleted T cells, or PBMCs. Subjects who had been exposed to COVID-19, were actively infected with it, or had recovered from it provided the deeply sampled blood TCRbeta repertoires that made up the dataset. The repertoires were made available in a free public database intended to serve as a resource for research on the immune response to SARS-CoV-2. Samples were obtained from the ongoing ImmuneRACE study (first 160 participants) and from 1,254 subjects provided by 6 global collaborators. A de-identified subject ID, COVID-19 status, age in years and sex were almost always included in the sample metadata. Where available, HLA class I and class II types were obtained from metadata supplied by the sample provider rather than from assay-based typing.

Whole blood was collected in K2EDTA tubes by collaborating institutions according to the institutions' own protocols. For TCRbeta analysis, collaborator samples were shipped as frozen whole blood, as isolated PBMCs, or as DNA extracted from either sample type. The immunoSEQ Assay, a bias-controlled multiplex PCR, was used to amplify TCRbeta CDR3 regions from genomic DNA. On the study's bioinformatics: The number of nucleated cells in each sample was estimated by amplification of reference gene primers within the assay. To quantify the absolute abundance of each unique TCRbeta CDR3 rearrangement, sequence reads were collapsed and filtered. For each sample, productive Simpson clonality was calculated as the square root of Simpson's diversity index across productive rearrangements. Sourced from immuneACCESS, this table was stored by TCRdb with only in-frame sequences that have V and J called. A share of the clones is absent; for the studies checked, an unresolved V gene accounts for under half, and the remainder has no known explanation. The V and J calls and clone size were taken over from that table, and D and trimming were inferred from the DNA. For this sample the table gives over 35,000 clones, of which about 89% were detected only once. The top ten clones comprise approximately 14% of the sample.

Reading the germline V gene (reference sequence) gives CDR1 LGHDT and CDR2 YNNKEL. Its CDR3 holds 14 amino acids, cysteine through phenylalanine. Of all the DNA, just the CDR3 is kept, 42 bases in frame from base 1. Deletion took 1 base off V and 3 bases off J, with a span of 7 bases between the germline ends. What the research found in general, with its limitations: Clinical and demographic metadata were provided uncurated, with the amount varying by source and participant.

The sequence came from a woman in her twenties or thirties in a cohort sampled during active COVID-19. Material for sequencing was peripheral blood. The receptor chain draws on TRBV3-1 (or the pseudogene TRBV3-2) and TRBJ2-1; TRBD1 is perhaps the D gene, given 6 matching bases. The CDR3 in this case is CASSQARGYNEQFF. The sequenced DNA: TGTGCCAGCAGCCAAGCCAGGGGCTACAATGAGCAGTTCTTC.